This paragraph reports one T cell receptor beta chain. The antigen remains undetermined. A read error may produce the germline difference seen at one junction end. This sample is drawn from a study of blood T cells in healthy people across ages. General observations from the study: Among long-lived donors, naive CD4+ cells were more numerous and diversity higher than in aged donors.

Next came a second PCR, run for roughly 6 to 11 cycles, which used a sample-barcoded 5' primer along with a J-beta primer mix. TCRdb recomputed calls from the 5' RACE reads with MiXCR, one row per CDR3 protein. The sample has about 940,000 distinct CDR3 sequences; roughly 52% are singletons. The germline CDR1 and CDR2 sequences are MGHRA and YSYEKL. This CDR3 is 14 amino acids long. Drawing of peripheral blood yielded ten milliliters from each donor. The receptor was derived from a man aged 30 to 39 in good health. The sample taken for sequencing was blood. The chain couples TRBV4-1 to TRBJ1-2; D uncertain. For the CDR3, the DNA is TGCGCCAGCAGCCAAGAAGGTTCTAGCTATGACTACACCTTC. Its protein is CASSQEGSSYDYTF.